The entry below gives a single TCR beta chain sequence along with its context. There are 14 residues in the CDR3. Germline-derived CDR1 and CDR2 are SGHDT and YYEEEE. Between the trimmed V and J ends, which lost 4 bases and 8 bases, there was a span of 18 bases. This sample was taken from a study of blood T cell repertoires in COVID-19. Study overall: PBMCs, B-cell-depleted T cells, or T cells provided the cDNA or gDNA that made up the material.

Original methodology: Reference gene primer amplification gave estimated nucleated cell counts. Assay used: immunoSEQ multiplex PCR; TCRdb lists only in-frame clones, some missing. The DNA gave D and trimming, while V, J and clone size come from that table. Found here are around 10,000 clones, around 87% of them singletons; the top ten hold about a tenth. The sequence was collected from a human donor in a cohort sampled during active COVID-19. The chain uses TRBV5-6 and TRBJ1-2, with D hard to call. The sequenced sample consisted of peripheral blood. Here the CDR3 DNA reads TGTGCCAGCAGCCTATTTACTAACTCCCTCGGCTACACCTTC. It yields the protein CASSLFTNSLGYTF.